Sequencing of this TCR beta chain was carried out in a study of shared clonotypes between healthy human individuals. A split of CD4+ cells into CD45RA+ naive and CD45RA-negative memory subsets was performed. Between the trimmed V and J ends, which lost 3 bases and 5 bases, there was a span of 13 bases. This CDR3 is 14 amino acids long. CDR1 is MNHNS and CDR2 is SASEGT in the germline V gene. Study results and caveats: On the whole, naive subsets had larger estimated richness than memory subsets had.

Genomic DNA of each subset was evenly split across several immunoSEQ plates. Replicate PCRs run on sorted subsets employed 200 ng DNA, some 33,000 T cell genomes. Repertoires were generated with immunoSEQ multiplex PCR, while TCRdb's copy carries only in-frame clones and drops some. The sample yields roughly 2.2 million clones, approximately 95% seen once. As for this clone: Its antigen remains unknown. Other DNA sequences in this specimen translate into the identical CDR3.

The sequence was obtained from a man aged 18 to 35 in good health. Some clones in this sample may be carry-over from other donors' samples. Source material: naive CD4+ T cells from PBMCs. Subset in this sample: CD45RA+ positively selected. This chain joins TRBV6-1 and TRBJ1-2; D is ambiguous. The CDR3 sequence is CASSEPGRSYGYTF. DNA of the CDR3: TGTGCCAGCAGTGAGCCCGGACGGAGTTATGGCTACACCTTC.